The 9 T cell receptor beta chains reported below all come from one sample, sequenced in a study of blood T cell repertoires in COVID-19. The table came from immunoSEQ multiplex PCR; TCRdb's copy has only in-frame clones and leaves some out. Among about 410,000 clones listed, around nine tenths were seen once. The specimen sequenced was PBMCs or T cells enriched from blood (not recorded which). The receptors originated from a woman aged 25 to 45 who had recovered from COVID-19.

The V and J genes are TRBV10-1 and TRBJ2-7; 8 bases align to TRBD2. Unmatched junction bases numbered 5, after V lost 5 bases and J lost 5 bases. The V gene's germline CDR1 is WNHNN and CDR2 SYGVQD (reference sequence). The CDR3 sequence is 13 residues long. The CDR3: CASSRTSPHEQYF. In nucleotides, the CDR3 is TGCGCCAGCAGTCGGACTAGCCCCCACGAGCAGTACTTC.

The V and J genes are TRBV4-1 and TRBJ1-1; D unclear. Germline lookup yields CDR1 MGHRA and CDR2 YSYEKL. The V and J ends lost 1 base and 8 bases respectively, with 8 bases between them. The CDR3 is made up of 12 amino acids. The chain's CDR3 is CASSQVGSEAFF. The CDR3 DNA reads TGCGCCAGCAGCCAAGTGGGCAGCGAAGCTTTCTTT.

CDR3 protein: CASSHRRQGNGYTF. In nucleotides, the CDR3 is TGTGCCAGCAGTCACCGGCGGCAGGGGAATGGCTACACCTTC. The chain joins TRBV6-2 or TRBV6-3 to TRBJ1-2; possible D gene TRBD1, 6 bases. This CDR3 contains 14 residues. V shed 5 bases and J shed 6 bases, with 16 bases lying between them. Germline CDR1 is MNHEY and CDR2 is SVGEGT.

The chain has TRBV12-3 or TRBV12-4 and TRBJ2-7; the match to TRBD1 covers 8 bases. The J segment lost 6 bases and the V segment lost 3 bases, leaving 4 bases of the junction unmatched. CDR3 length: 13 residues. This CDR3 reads CASSLTGVGEQYF. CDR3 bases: TGTGCCAGCAGTTTGACAGGGGTTGGCGAGCAGTACTTC.

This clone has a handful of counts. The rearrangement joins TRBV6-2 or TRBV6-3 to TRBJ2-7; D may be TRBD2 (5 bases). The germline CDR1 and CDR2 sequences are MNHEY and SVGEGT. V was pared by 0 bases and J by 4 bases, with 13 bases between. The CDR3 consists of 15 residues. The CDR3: CASSYSTRGAYEQYF. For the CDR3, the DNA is TGTGCCAGCAGTTACTCGACACGGGGTGCATACGAGCAGTACTTC.

The CDR3 reads CASSQGQLIFEKLFF. CDR3 DNA: TGTGCCAGCAGCCAGGGACAGCTAATTTTTGAAAAACTGTTTTTT. The chain employs TRBV7-9 and TRBJ1-4; 7 nucleotides align to TRBD1. In germline, CDR1 is SEHNR, CDR2 FQNEAQ (reference sequence). J gave up 7 bases and V 5 bases, and 10 bases lay outside the gene matches. The CDR3 runs to 15 residues.

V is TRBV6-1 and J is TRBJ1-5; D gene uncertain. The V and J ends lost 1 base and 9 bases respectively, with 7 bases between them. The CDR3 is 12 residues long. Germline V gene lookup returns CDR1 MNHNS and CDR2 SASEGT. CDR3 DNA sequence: TGTGCCAGCAGTGAAGGTCAGCGGCCCCAGCATTTT. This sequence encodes CASSEGQRPQHF.

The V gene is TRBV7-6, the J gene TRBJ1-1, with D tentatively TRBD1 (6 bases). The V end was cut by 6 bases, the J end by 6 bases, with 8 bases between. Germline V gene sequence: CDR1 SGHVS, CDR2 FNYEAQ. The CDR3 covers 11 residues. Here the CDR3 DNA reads TGTGCCAGCAGTCCAGGGGCTGAAGCTTTCTTT. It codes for CASSPGAEAFF.

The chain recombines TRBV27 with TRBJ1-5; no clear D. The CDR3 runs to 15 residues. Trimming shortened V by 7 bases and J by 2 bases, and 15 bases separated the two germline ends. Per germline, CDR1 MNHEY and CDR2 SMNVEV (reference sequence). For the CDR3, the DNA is TGTGCCAGCATGATGCGTATGTCTGGCAATCAGCCCCAGCATTTT. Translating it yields CASMMRMSGNQPQHF.